This T cell receptor beta chain was observed in a study of blood T cell repertoires in COVID-19. Study summary: COVID-19 samples from acute and convalescent phases originated in the United States, Italy and Spain. T cells, B-cell-depleted T cells, or PBMCs provided the cDNA or gDNA that served as material.

Original processing notes: Reference gene primer amplification in the assay estimated nucleated cell counts. Clones were sequenced by immunoSEQ multiplex PCR, and TCRdb holds only the in-frame ones, with some missing. D and trimming come from the DNA, and the V and J calls and clone size come from that table. Of 350,000 or so clones in the sample, around 80% were seen once. Only one count was recorded for this clone. This CDR3 spans 15 amino acids. Germline CDR1 SEHNR, CDR2 FQNEAQ (reference sequence). Trimming stripped 5 bases from V and 4 bases from J, with 14 bases between. This chain uses TRBV7-9 with TRBJ1-4; D might be TRBD1 (6 bases). The TCR originated in a man aged 25 to 45 with active or convalescent COVID-19. The sample taken for sequencing was peripheral blood. CDR3 loop: CASSRSGGLNEKLFF. The CDR3 DNA sequence: TGTGCCAGCAGCCGTTCGGGGGGCCTTAATGAAAAACTGTTTTTT.